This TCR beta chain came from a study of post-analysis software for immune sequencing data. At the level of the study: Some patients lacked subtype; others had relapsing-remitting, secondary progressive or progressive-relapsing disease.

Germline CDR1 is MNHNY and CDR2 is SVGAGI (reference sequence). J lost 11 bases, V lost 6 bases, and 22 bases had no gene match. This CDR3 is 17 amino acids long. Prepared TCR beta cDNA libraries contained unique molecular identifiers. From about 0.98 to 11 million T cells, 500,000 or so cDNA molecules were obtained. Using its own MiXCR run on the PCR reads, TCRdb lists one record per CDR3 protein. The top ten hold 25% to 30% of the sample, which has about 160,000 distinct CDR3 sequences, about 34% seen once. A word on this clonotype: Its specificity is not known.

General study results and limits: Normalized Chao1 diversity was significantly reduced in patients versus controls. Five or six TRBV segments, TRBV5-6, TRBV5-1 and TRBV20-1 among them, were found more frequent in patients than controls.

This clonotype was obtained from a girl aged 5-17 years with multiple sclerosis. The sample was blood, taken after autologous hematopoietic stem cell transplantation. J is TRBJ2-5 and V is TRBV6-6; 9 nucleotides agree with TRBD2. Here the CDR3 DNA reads TGTGCCAGCAGGATTTTGGCGGGAGGGCCTTTCCACAATGAGCAGTACTTC. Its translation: CASRILAGGPFHNEQYF.